A selection of T cell receptor beta chains follows, all from one sample in a study of T-cell reconstitution after alpha-beta-depleted transplantation in children. TCRdb reprocessed the PCR reads with MiXCR, giving one entry per CDR3 protein. The sample contains about 870,000 distinct CDR3 sequences, less than 20% of which appear only once. The sample was PBMCs, mostly from graft donor cells, taken 360 days after TCRalphabeta/CD19-depleted stem cell transplant. These receptors were taken from a male patient aged 10 to 17 who had a stem cell transplant for acute lymphoblastic leukemia, so the T cells may come from the graft donor. Both conserved end residues are trimmed from each CDR3. The order of the fields is J gene, V gene, CDR3 protein.

J: TRBJ2-2
V: TRBV20-1
CDR3: SARANYNTGELF

J: TRBJ2-5
V: TRBV29-1
CDR3: SVLGGGQY

J: TRBJ1-2
V: TRBV21-1
CDR3: ASSKPGQGIYGYT

J: TRBJ1-1
V: TRBV4-1
CDR3: ASSQLYPGGGAEAF

J: TRBJ2-3
V: TRBV2
CDR3: ASSDWGEEENTQY

J: TRBJ2-1
V: TRBV29-1
CDR3: SVARDRNNEQF

J: TRBJ1-2
V: TRBV9
CDR3: ASTPAEGQGVFGYT

J: TRBJ2-5
V: TRBV29-1
CDR3: SAAGQGETQY

J: TRBJ2-1
V: TRBV27
CDR3: ASSGRADNEQF

J: TRBJ2-7
V: TRBV4-1
CDR3: ASSQDLGSLSSYEQY

J: TRBJ2-7
V: TRBV5-5
CDR3: ASVDSSRAEQY

J: TRBJ1-1
V: TRBV5-1
CDR3: ASSHPGQASEAF

J: TRBJ2-3
V: TRBV24-1
CDR3: ATSHGLEAQY

J: TRBJ1-1
V: TRBV24-1
CDR3: ATSAGGSNTEAF

J: TRBJ2-3
V: TRBV4-1
CDR3: ASSQEGTPLSGTTDTQY

J: TRBJ1-1
V: TRBV28
CDR3: ASSFRGGVTEAF

J: TRBJ2-1
V: TRBV28
CDR3: ASSRSSGGGYNEQF

J: TRBJ2-5
V: TRBV11-1
CDR3: ASSLMARKQGVIWETQY

J: TRBJ2-1
V: TRBV12-3/TRBV12-4
CDR3: ASSLYSGQFNEQF

J: TRBJ2-1
V: TRBV7-9
CDR3: ASSGPPLGEQF

J: TRBJ2-2
V: TRBV2
CDR3: ASSERDRGFGELF

J: TRBJ2-1
V: TRBV11-1
CDR3: ASSLRGNRLAGAPYNEQF

J: TRBJ1-1
V: TRBV4-1
CDR3: ASSQEGAAGANTEAF

J: TRBJ2-7
V: TRBV25-1
CDR3: ASSEYWDEQY

J: TRBJ1-2
V: TRBV12-3/TRBV12-4
CDR3: ASSPQGQGARYGYT

J: TRBJ2-1
V: TRBV12-3/TRBV12-4
CDR3: ASSLVAGSGKF

J: TRBJ2-3
V: TRBV29-1
CDR3: SVGPSGGSTDTQY

J: TRBJ2-2
V: TRBV24-1
CDR3: ATSDPRTLTGELF

J: TRBJ1-5
V: TRBV7-8
CDR3: ASSLGDRELDRNQPQH

J: TRBJ1-2
V: TRBV5-1
CDR3: ASSLEAGFYGYT

J: TRBJ2-5
V: TRBV9
CDR3: ASSVGDVVEETQY

J: TRBJ2-1
V: TRBV20-1
CDR3: SAPEASGSYNEQF

J: TRBJ1-2
V: TRBV27
CDR3: ASSLRGGMGYT

J: TRBJ2-5
V: TRBV21-1
CDR3: ASSTPNRGAWETQY

J: TRBJ2-7
V: TRBV12-3/TRBV12-4
CDR3: ASSLEVPPIDEQY

J: TRBJ1-5
V: TRBV7-9
CDR3: ASSPGQGYKANQPQH

J: TRBJ2-2
V: TRBV24-1
CDR3: ATSDPTWGRFANTGELF

J: TRBJ1-2
V: TRBV7-9
CDR3: ASNPGRGNYGYT

J: TRBJ2-7
V: TRBV10-3
CDR3: AISELREQY

J: TRBJ2-1
V: TRBV5-1
CDR3: ASSHVFGSPNEQF

J: TRBJ2-1
V: TRBV6-5
CDR3: ASSYGALAGVGNEQF

J: TRBJ2-1
V: TRBV7-2
CDR3: ASSIFSGSSYNEQF

J: TRBJ2-7
V: TRBV7-2
CDR3: ASSLRTSGRAVYEQY

J: TRBJ2-1
V: TRBV5-1
CDR3: ASSLWSGDEQF

J: TRBJ2-2
V: TRBV20-1
CDR3: SARTSRATGELF

J: TRBJ1-5
V: TRBV10-3
CDR3: AISGGGVGQPQH

J: TRBJ1-6
V: TRBV7-8
CDR3: ASSTGQFSYNSPLH

J: TRBJ2-3
V: TRBV29-1
CDR3: SAWTSGMITDTQY

J: TRBJ2-7
V: TRBV27
CDR3: ASSLSVSGGREQY